The clone carrying this TCR beta chain came up a few times. Its matching antigen is unknown. The time point here: patch test 3, about 24 weeks after DPC sensitization. Stated treatment: therapeutic diphenylcyclopropenone sensitization with weekly scalp DPC. MiXCR, run by TCRdb on the RACE reads, gives a single entry per CDR3 protein. The repertoire holds some 110,000 distinct CDR3 sequences, with around 10% as singletons. The data stem from a study of human T cells and chemical hapten exposure. Study at large: The upper back received 0.01% DPC by patch testing, with results read at 6 days. The study's findings and limits: Patch test score tracked positively with PT1 expanded TCR counts.

The material was whole blood, obtained in connection with sensitization to the hapten diphenylcyclopropenone (DPC). The sequence was collected from a woman aged 45-65 years with alopecia areata. Some clones in this sample may be carry-over from other donors' samples.

The CDR3 DNA sequence: TGTGCCAGCAGTTATAGCCCGAAGCTGGACGAATACTACGAGCAGTACTTC. Its protein product is CASSYSPKLDEYYEQYF. The V call is TRBV2, the J call TRBJ2-7; D gene ambiguous. Germline values: CDR1 SNHLY, CDR2 FYNNEI. Trimming took off 5 bases at V and 3 bases at J, with 23 bases between the two ends. The CDR3 is 17 residues long.